This TCR beta chain stems from a study of blood T cell repertoires in COVID-19. In the source study's methods: Estimates of nucleated cell counts were drawn from the amplification of reference gene primers. Only in-frame clones appear in the TCRdb table, and some are missing; sequencing was by immunoSEQ multiplex PCR. V and J calls plus clone size are reproduced from that table; the DNA served to infer D and trimming. Of some 300,000 clones in the sample, less than 90% were seen once. Those enrolled in Seattle joined during active infection and were followed longitudinally afterward. V lost 2 bases to trimming and J lost 4 bases; unmatched junction nucleotides: 6. CDR1 is SNHLY, CDR2 FYNNEI, per germline. This CDR3 has 16 amino acids.

The rearrangement uses TRBV2 and TRBJ2-2; 8 positions agree with TRBD2. The sample comprised peripheral blood. This receptor was taken from a woman in her 70s with COVID-19, enrolled during active disease. In nucleotides, the CDR3 is TGTGCCAGCAGTGAATTTGCGAGCGGGGGCACCGGGGAGCTGTTTTTT. Its translation: CASSEFASGGTGELFF.